Detailed here is one T cell receptor beta chain. Its specificity is not known. This entry belongs to a study of T-cell reconstitution after alpha-beta-depleted transplantation in children. Library preparation (for TCRbeta) was performed with unique molecular identifiers. Each CDR3 protein is one row after TCRdb ran MiXCR on the PCR reads. The sample holds some 140,000 distinct CDR3 sequences, about a tenth seen once. The CDR3 runs 14 residues. Germline CDR1 SGDLS, CDR2 YYNGEE. V was clipped by 4 bases and J by 8 bases, with 18 bases between them. Broader study findings: Newly produced T cells mostly provided counts and TCRbeta diversity after one year, as hyperexpanded clones declined. The origin of high day-60 TCRbeta diversity in some patients lay in surviving recipient T cells and thymic progenitors. The study reportedly traced alpha-beta T cells about two months after transplant to several hundred expanded graft clones.

The material sequenced was PBMCs, mostly from graft donor cells, taken 180 days after TCRalphabeta/CD19-depleted stem cell transplant. The rearrangement uses TRBV9 and TRBJ2-5, with a tentative D call TRBD1 (5 bases). The source is a girl in the first two years of life who had a stem cell transplant for combined immunodeficiency, so the T cells may come from the graft donor. The CDR3 loop reads CASSPGQGPSTQYF. For the CDR3, the DNA is TGTGCCAGCAGCCCCGGCCAGGGCCCATCAACCCAGTACTTC.